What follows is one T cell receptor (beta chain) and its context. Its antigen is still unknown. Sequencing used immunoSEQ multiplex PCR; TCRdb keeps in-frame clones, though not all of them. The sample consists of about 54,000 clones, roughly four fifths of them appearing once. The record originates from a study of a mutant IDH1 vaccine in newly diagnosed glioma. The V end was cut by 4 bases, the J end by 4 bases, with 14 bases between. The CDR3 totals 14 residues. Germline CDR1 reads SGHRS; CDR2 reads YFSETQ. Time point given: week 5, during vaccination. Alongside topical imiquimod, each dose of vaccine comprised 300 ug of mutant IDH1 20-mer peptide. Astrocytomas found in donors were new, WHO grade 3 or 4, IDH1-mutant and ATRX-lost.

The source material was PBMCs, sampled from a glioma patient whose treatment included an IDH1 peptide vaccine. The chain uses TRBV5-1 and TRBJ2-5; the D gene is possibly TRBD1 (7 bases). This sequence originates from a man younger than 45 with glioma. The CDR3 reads CASSPGDRPETQYF. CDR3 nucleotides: TGCGCCAGCAGCCCGGGGGACAGACCAGAGACCCAGTACTTC.